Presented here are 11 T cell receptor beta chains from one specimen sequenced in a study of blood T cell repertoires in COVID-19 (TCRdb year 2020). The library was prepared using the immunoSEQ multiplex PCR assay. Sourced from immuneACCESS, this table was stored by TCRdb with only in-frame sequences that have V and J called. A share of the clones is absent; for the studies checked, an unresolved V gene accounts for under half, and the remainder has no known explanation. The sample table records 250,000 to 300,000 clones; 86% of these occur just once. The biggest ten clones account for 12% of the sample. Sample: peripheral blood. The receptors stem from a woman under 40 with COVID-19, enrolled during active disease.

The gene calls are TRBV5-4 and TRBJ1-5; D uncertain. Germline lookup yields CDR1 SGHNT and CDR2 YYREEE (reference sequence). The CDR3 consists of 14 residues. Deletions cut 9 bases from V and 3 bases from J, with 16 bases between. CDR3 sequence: CATSTDYDNQPQHF. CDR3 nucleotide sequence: TGTGCCACGTCTACAGACTATGACAATCAGCCCCAGCATTTT.

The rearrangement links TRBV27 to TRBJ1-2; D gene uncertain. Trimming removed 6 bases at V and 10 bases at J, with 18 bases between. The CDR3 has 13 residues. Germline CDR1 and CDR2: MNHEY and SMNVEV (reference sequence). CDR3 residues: CASSSRPLMFYTF. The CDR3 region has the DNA TGTGCCAGCAGCTCCCGCCCTCTAATGTTCTACACCTTC.

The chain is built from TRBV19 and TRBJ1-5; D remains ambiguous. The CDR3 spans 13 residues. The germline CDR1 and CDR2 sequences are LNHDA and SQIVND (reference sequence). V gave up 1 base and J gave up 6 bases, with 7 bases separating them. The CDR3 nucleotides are TGTGCCAGTAGTATAGTGGCAGGTCAGCCCCAGCATTTT. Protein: CASSIVAGQPQHF.

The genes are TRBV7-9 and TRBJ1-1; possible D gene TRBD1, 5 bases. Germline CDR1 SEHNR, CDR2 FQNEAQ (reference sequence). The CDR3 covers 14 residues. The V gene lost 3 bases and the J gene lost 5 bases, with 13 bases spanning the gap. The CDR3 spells CASSFPDRSTEAFF. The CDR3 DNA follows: TGTGCCAGCAGCTTCCCTGACAGATCTACTGAAGCTTTCTTT.

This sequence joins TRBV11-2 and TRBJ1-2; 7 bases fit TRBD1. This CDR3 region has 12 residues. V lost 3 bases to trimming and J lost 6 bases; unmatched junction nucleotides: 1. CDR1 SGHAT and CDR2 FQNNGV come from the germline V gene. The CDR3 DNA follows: TGTGCCAGCAGCTTCGGACAGGATGGCTACACCTTC. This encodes CASSFGQDGYTF. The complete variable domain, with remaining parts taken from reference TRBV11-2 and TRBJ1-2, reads EAGVAQSPRYKIIEKRQSVAFWCNPISGHATLYWYQQILGQGPKLLIQFQNNGVVDDSQLPKDRFSAERLKGVDSTLKIQPAKLEDSAVYLCASSFGQDGYTFGSGTRLTVV.

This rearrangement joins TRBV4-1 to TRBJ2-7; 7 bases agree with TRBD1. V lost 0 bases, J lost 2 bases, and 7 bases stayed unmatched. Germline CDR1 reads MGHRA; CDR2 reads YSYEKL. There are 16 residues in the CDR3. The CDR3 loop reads CASSQDRQGPTYEQYF. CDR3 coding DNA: TGCGCCAGCAGCCAAGATCGACAGGGCCCCACCTACGAGCAGTACTTC.

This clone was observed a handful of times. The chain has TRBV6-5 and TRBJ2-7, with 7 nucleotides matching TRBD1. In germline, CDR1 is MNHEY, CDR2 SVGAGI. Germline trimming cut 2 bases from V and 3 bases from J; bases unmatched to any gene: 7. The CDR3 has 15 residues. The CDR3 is CASSYRQGSGYEQYF. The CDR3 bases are TGTGCCAGCAGTTACCGACAGGGCTCGGGCTACGAGCAGTACTTC.

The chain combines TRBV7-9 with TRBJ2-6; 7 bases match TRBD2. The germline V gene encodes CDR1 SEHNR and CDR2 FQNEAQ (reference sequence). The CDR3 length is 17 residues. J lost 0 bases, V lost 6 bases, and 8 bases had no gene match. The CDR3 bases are TGTGCCAGCAGTTCCGCGGGAGCTTACTCTGGGGCCAACGTCCTGACTTTC. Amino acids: CASSSAGAYSGANVLTF.

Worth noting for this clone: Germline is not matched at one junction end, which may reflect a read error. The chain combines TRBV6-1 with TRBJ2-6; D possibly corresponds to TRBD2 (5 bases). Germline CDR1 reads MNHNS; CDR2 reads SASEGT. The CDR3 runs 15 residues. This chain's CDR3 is CASTEGGAGANVLTF. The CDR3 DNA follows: TGTGCCAGCACTGAAGGAGGTGCTGGGGCCAACGTCCTGACTTTC.

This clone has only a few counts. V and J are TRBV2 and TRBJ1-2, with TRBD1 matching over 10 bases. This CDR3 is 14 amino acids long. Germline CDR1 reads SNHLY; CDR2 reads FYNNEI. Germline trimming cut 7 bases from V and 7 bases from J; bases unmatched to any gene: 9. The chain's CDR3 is CASIRRDRGTGYTF. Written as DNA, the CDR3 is TGTGCCAGCATACGTCGGGACAGGGGCACTGGCTACACCTTC.

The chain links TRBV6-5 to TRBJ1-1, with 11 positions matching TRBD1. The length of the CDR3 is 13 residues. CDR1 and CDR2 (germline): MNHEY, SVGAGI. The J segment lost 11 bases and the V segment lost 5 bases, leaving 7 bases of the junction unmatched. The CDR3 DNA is TGTGCCAGCAGTCCCGGGACAGGGGGTAAGGCTTTCTTT. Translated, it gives CASSPGTGGKAFF.